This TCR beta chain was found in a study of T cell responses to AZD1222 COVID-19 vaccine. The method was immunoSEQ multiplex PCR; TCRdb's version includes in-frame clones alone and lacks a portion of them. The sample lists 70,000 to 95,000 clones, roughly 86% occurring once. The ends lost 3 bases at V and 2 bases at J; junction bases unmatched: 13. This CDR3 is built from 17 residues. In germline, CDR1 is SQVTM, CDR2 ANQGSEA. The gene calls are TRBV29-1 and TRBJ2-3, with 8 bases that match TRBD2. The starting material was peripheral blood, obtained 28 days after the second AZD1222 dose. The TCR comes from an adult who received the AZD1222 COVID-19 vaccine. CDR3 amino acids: CSVDLLLAELSTDTQYF. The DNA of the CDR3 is TGCAGCGTTGACCTCCTACTAGCGGAGCTTTCCACAGATACGCAGTATTTT.